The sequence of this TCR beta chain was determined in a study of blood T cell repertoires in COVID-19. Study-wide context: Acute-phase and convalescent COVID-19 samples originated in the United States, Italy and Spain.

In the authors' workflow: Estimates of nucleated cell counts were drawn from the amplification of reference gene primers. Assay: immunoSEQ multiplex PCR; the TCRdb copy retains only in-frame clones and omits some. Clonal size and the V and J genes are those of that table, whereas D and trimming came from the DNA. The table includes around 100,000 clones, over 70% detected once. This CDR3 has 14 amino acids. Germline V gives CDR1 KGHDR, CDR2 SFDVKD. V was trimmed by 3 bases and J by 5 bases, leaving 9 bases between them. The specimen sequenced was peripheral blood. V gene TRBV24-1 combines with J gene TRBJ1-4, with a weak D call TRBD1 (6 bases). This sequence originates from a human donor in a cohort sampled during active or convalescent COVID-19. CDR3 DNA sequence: TGTGCCACCAGTGATCCAGGACAGAATGAAAAACTGTTTTTT. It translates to CATSDPGQNEKLFF.